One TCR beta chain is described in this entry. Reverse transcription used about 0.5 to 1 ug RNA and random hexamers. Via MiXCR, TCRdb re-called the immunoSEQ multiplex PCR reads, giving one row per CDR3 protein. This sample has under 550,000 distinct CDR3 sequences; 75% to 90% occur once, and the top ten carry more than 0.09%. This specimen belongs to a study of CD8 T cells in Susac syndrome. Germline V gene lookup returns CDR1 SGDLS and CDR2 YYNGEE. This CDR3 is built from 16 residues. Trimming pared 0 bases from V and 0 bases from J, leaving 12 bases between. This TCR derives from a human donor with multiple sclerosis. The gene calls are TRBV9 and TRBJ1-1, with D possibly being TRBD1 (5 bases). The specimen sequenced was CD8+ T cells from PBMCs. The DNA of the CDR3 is TGTGCCAGCAGCGTAGAGGGGTTGGGGGTGAACACTGAAGCTTTCTTT. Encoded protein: CASSVEGLGVNTEAFF.